This TCR beta chain was identified in a study of technical replicates of blood from a handful of donors. The CDR3 is 12 residues long. V dropped 8 bases and J dropped 3 bases, with 11 bases sitting between them. Germline loops: CDR1 MNHNS, CDR2 SASEGT. Data came from immunoSEQ multiplex PCR; TCRdb stores just in-frame clones and leaves some out. The sample lists some 80,000 clones; roughly 77% were seen once. Source material: PBMCs. This clonotype was obtained from a human donor in good health. Some clones in this sample may be carry-over from other donors' samples. The chain uses TRBV6-1 and TRBJ2-7, with D tentatively TRBD2 (5 bases). The CDR3 reads CASADSVYEQYF. Written as DNA, the CDR3 is TGTGCCAGCGCGGACTCCGTCTACGAGCAGTACTTC.